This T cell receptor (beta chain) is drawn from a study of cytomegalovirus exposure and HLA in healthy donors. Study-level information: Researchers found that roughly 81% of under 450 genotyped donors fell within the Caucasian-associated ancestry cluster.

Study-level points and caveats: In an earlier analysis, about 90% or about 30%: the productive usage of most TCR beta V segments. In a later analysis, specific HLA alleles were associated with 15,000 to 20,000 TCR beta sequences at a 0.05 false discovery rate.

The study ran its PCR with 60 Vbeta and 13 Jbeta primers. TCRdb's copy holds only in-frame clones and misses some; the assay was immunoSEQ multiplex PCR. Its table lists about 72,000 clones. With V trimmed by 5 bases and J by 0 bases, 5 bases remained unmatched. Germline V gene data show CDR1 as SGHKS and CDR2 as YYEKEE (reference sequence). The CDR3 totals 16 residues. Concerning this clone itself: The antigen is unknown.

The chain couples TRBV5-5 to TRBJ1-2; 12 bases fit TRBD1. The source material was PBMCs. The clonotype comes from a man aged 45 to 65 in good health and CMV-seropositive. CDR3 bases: TGTGCCAGCAGTTCGGGACAGGGGGCTCCTAACTATGGCTACACCTTC. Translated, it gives CASSSGQGAPNYGYTF.